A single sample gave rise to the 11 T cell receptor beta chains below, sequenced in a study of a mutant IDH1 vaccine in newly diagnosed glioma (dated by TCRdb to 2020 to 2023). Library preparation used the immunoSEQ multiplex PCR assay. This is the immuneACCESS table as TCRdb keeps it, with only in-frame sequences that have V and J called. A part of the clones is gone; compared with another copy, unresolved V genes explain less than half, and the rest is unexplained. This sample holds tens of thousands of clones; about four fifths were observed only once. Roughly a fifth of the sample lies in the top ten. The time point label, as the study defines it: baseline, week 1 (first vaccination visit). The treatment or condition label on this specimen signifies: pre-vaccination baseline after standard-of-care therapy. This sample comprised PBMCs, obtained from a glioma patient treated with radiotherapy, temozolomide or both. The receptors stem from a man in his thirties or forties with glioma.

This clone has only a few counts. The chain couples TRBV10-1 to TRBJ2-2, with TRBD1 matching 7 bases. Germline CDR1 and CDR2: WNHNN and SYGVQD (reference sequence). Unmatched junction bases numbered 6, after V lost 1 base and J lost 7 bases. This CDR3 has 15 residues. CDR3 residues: CASSELKGAGGELFF. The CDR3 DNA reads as TGCGCCAGCAGTGAGTTGAAGGGGGCCGGCGGGGAGCTGTTTTTT.

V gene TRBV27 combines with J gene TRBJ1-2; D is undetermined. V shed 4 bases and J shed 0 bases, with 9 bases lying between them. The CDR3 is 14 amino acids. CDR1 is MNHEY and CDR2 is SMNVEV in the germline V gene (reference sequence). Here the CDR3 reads CASSSETTNYGYTF. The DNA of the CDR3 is TGTGCCAGCAGTTCTGAAACCACTAACTATGGCTACACCTTC.

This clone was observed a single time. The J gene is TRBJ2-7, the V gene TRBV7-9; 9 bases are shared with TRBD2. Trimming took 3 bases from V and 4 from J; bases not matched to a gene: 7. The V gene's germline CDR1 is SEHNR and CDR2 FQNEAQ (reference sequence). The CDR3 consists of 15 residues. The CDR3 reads CASSFPAGGEYEQYF. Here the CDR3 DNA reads TGTGCCAGCAGCTTCCCGGCGGGGGGGGAGTACGAGCAGTACTTC.

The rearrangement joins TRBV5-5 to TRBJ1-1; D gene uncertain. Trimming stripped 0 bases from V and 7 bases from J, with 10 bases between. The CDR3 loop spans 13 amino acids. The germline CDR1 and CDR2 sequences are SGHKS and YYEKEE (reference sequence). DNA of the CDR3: TGTGCCAGCAGCTTGGTACAATTGGATGAAGCTTTCTTT. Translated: CASSLVQLDEAFF. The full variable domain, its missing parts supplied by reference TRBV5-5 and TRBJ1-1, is DAGVTQSPTHLIKTRGQQVTLRCSPISGHKSVSWYQQVLGQGPQFIFQYYEKEERGRGNFPDRFSARQFPNYSSELNVNALLLGDSALYLCASSLVQLDEAFFGQGTRLTVV.

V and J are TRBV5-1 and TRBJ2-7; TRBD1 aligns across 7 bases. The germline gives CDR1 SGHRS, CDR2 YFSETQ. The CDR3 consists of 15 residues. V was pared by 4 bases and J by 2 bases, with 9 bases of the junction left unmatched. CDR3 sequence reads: CASSGKDRPTYEQYF. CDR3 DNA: TGCGCCAGCAGCGGAAAGGACAGGCCGACCTACGAGCAGTACTTC.

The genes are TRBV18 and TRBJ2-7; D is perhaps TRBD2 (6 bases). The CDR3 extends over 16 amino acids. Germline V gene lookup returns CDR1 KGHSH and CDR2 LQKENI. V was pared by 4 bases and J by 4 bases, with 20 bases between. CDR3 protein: CASSQVPKGRLYEQYF. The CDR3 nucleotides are TGTGCCAGCTCACAGGTGCCCAAAGGGAGGCTGTACGAGCAGTACTTC.

The CDR3 region is CASSQGLGDTDTQYF. In nucleotides, the CDR3 is TGCGCCAGCAGCCAAGGACTAGGGGACACAGATACGCAGTATTTT. The chain carries TRBV4-1 and TRBJ2-3; perhaps TRBD2 as D (6 bases). V shed 1 base and J shed 2 bases, with 10 bases lying between them. CDR1 and CDR2 from the germline V gene are MGHRA and YSYEKL. The CDR3 totals 15 residues.

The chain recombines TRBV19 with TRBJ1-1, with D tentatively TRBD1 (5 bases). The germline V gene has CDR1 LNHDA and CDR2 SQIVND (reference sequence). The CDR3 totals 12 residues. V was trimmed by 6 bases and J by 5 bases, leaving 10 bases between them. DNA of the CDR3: TGTGCCAGTAGACGGGGGAGGACTGAAGCTTTCTTT. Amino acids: CASRRGRTEAFF.

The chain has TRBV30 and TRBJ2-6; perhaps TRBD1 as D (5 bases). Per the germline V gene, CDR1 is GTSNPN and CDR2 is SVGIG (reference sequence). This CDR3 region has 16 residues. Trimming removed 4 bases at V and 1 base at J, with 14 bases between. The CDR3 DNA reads TGTGCCTGGAAAACAGGTTTCTATTCTGGGGCCAACGTCCTGACTTTC. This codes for CAWKTGFYSGANVLTF.

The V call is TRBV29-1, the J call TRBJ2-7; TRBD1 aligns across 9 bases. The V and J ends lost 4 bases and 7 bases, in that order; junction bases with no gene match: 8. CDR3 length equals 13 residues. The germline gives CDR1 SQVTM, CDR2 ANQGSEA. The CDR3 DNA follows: TGCAGCGTTGGGGACAGGGACGGTGGGGAGCAGTACTTC. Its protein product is CSVGDRDGGEQYF.

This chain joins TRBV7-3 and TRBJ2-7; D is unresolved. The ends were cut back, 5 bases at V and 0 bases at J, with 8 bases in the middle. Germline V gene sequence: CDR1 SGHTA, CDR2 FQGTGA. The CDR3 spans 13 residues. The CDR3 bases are TGTGCCAGCAGCGAGTACAGCTCCTACGAGCAGTACTTC. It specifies CASSEYSSYEQYF.